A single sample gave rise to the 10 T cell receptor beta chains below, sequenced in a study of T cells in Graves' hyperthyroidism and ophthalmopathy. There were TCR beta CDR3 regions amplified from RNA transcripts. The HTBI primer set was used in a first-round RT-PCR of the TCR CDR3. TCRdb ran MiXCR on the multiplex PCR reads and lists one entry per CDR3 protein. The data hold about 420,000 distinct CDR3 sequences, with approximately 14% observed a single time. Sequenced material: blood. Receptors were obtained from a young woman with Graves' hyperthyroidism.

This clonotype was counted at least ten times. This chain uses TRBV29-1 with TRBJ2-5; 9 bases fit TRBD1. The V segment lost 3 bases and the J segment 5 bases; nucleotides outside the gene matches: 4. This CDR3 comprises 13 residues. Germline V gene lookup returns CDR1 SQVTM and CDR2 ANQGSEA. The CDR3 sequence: CSVDDRGMETQYF. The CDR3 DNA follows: TGCAGCGTTGATGACAGGGGGATGGAGACCCAGTACTTC.

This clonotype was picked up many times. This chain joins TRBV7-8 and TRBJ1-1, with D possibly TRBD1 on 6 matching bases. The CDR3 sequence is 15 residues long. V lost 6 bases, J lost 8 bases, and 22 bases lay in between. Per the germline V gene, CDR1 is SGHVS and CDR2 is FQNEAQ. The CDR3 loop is CASRPRGRGGNEAFF. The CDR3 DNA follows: TGTGCCAGCAGACCCAGGGGCCGGGGAGGGAACGAAGCTTTCTTT.

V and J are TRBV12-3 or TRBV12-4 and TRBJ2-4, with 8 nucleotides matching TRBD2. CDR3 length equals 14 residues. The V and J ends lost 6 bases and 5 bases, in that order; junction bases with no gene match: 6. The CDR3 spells CASSPSGGQNIQYF. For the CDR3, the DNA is TGTGCCAGCAGCCCGAGCGGGGGTCAAAACATTCAGTACTTC.

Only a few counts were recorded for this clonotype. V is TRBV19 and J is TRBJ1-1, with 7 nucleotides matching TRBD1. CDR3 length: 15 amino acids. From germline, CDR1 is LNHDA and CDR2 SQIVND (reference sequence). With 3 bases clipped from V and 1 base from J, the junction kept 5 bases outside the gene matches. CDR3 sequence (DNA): TGTGCCAGTAGTATCCCGGGACAGCCGAACACTGAAGCTTTCTTT. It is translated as CASSIPGQPNTEAFF.

DNA for the CDR3: TGCAGTGCTAGACCCGGACATCTGGCCTCACCCCTCCACTTT. As protein: CSARPGHLASPLHF. V is TRBV20-1 and J is TRBJ1-6; D possibly corresponds to TRBD1 (5 bases). The CDR3 loop spans 14 amino acids. Germline V gene data show CDR1 as DFQATT and CDR2 as SNEGSKA (reference sequence). V was clipped by 2 bases and J by 10 bases, with 15 bases between them.

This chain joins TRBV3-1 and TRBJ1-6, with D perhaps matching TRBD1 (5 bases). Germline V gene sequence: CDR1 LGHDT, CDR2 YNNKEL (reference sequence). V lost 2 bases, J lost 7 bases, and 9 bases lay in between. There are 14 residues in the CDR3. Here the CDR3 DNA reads TGTGCCAGCAGCCAACAGGGTGGGAATTCACCCCTCCACTTT. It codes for CASSQQGGNSPLHF.

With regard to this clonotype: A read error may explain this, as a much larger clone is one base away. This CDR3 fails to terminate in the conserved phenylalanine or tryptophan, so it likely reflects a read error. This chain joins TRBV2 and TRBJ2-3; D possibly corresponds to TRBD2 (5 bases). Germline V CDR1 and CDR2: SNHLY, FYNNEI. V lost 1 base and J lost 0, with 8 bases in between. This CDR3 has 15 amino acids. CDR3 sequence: CASSEGRWSTDTQYS. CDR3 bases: TGTGCCAGCAGTGAAGGGAGGTGGAGCACAGATACGCAGTATTCT.

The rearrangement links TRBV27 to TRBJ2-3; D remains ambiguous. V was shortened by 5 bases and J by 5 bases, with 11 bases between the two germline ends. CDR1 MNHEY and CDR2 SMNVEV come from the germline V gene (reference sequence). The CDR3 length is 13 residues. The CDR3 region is CASSPPAGDTQYF. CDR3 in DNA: TGTGCCAGCAGTCCCCCCGCCGGAGATACGCAGTATTTT.

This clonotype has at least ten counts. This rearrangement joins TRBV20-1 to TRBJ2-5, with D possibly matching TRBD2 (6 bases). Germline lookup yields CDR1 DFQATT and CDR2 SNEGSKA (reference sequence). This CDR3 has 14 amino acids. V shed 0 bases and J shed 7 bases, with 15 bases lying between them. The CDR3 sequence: CSARDLGGTGTQYF. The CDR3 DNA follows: TGCAGTGCTAGAGATTTGGGGGGAACGGGGACCCAGTACTTC.

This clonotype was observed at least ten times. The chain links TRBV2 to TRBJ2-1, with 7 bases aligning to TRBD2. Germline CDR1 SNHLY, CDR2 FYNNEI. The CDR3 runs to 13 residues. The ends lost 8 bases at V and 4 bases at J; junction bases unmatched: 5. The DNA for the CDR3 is TGTGCCAGCGGGGAACTAGCGTACAATGAGCAGTTCTTC. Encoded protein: CASGELAYNEQFF.